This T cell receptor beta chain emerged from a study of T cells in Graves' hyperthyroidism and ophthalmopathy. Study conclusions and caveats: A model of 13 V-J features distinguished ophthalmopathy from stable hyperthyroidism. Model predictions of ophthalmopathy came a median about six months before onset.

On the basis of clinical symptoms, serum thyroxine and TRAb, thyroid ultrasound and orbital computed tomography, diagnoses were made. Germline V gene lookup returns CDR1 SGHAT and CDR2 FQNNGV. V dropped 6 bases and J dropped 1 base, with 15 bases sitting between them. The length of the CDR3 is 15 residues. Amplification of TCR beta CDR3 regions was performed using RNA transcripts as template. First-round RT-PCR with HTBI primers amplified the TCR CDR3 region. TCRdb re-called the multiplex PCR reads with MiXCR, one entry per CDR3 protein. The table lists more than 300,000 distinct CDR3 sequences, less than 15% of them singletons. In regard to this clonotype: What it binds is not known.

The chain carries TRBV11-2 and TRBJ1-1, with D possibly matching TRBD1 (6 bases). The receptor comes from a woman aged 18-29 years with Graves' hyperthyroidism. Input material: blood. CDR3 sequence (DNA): TGTGCCAGCAGTTCACAGGGTATCGCGAACACTGAAGCTTTCTTT. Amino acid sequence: CASSSQGIANTEAFF. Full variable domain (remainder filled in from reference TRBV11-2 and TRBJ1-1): EAGVAQSPRYKIIEKRQSVAFWCNPISGHATLYWYQQILGQGPKLLIQFQNNGVVDDSQLPKDRFSAERLKGVDSTLKIQPAKLEDSAVYLCASSSQGIANTEAFFGQGTRLTVV.